This entry lists 22 T cell receptor beta chains sequenced from one sample in a study of T cell changes during pregnancy in multiple sclerosis. The method was immunoSEQ multiplex PCR; TCRdb's version includes in-frame clones alone and lacks a portion of them. The table lists 45,000 or so clones, roughly 89% of them singletons, with around 1.9% in the top ten. The sequencing used peripheral blood, collected in the first trimester of pregnancy. These receptors were taken from a female donor with multiple sclerosis, enrolled in a pregnancy study.

The rearrangement uses TRBV5-1 and TRBJ2-1, with D possibly matching TRBD2 (7 bases). V lost 0 bases and J 4 bases, leaving 14 bases between the germline ends. The germline V gene encodes CDR1 SGHRS and CDR2 YFSETQ. This CDR3 has 16 residues. The CDR3 DNA is TGCGCCAGCAGCTTGGGGACGGGGGGCCCATACAATGAGCAGTTCTTC. Translating it yields CASSLGTGGPYNEQFF.

V and J are TRBV11-1 and TRBJ1-4, with D tentatively TRBD1 (6 bases). CDR1 is SGHAT and CDR2 is FQDESV in the germline V gene (reference sequence). The CDR3 consists of 15 residues. The ends were cut back, 4 bases at V and 5 bases at J, with 14 bases in the middle. CDR3 sequence: CASSSFQGPNEKLFF. CDR3 DNA sequence: TGTGCCAGCAGCTCCTTTCAGGGGCCGAATGAAAAACTGTTTTTT. Looking up the rest from reference TRBV11-1 and TRBJ1-4 gives the full variable domain: EAEVAQSPRYKITEKSQAVAFWCDPISGHATLYWYRQILGQGPELLVQFQDESVVDDSQLPKDRFSAERLKGVDSTLKIQPAELGDSAMYLCASSSFQGPNEKLFFGSGTQLSVL.

This sequence joins TRBV28 and TRBJ2-7; D might be TRBD1 (6 bases). In germline, CDR1 is MDHEN, CDR2 SYDVKM. V was trimmed by 8 bases and J by 3 bases, leaving 14 bases between them. The CDR3 sequence is 13 residues long. The CDR3 is CASATPQGYEQYF. The CDR3 bases are TGTGCCAGCGCAACGCCACAGGGCTACGAGCAGTACTTC.

V usage is TRBV7-3 and J usage is TRBJ1-1; a weak D match, TRBD1 (6 bases). This CDR3 has 15 amino acids. Germline loops: CDR1 SGHTA, CDR2 FQGTGA. Trimming removed 2 bases at V and 1 base at J, with 11 bases between. The CDR3 DNA sequence: TGTGCCAGCAGCTTAGCGGGCAGGGGGAACACTGAAGCTTTCTTT. As protein: CASSLAGRGNTEAFF.

The genes are TRBV10-1 and TRBJ1-1, with 8 positions matching TRBD1. Trimming at V came to 4 bases and at J to 9 bases, leaving 7 bases not matched to a gene. CDR3 length: 13 residues. Germline CDR1 WNHNN, CDR2 SYGVQD (reference sequence). The CDR3: CASSVGQGSQAFF. The CDR3 nucleotides are TGCGCCAGCAGTGTCGGACAGGGTTCTCAAGCTTTCTTT.

The chain couples TRBV21-1 to TRBJ1-2; TRBD1, the D gene given by the table, was not confirmed from the DNA. TRBV21-1 is designated a pseudogene. This CDR3 is 12 amino acids long. In DNA, the CDR3 is TGTGCCAGCAGCAAATCCCCATATGGCTACACCTTC. This sequence encodes CASSKSPYGYTF.

This clone occurred a few times. The chain links TRBV2 to TRBJ1-1, with a possible D match to TRBD1 (6 bases). This CDR3 is built from 13 residues. V was cut by 5 bases and J by 0 bases, with 7 bases left in between. From germline, CDR1 is SNHLY and CDR2 FYNNEI. The CDR3 loop reads CASSTGLNTEAFF. CDR3 in DNA: TGTGCCAGCAGTACAGGGTTGAACACTGAAGCTTTCTTT.

The V and J genes are TRBV27 and TRBJ2-7; a weak D match, TRBD1 (5 bases). This CDR3 spans 12 amino acids. The V gene lost 6 bases and the J gene lost 4 bases, with 10 bases spanning the gap. Germline CDR1 is MNHEY and CDR2 is SMNVEV (reference sequence). The CDR3 region has the DNA TGTGCCAGCAGCCAAAGGGGATACGAGCAGTACTTC. Amino acid sequence: CASSQRGYEQYF.

V and J are TRBV6-5 and TRBJ1-5; D is possibly TRBD1 (6 bases). The CDR3 is 15 residues long. The germline CDR1 and CDR2 sequences are MNHEY and SVGAGI. V lost 6 bases and J lost 2, with 14 bases in between. CDR3 nucleotide sequence: TGTGCCAGCAGAGGGGGGGGCGCGGGCAATCAGCCCCAGCATTTT. Amino acid sequence: CASRGGGAGNQPQHF.

The rearrangement uses TRBV7-8 and TRBJ2-7; 9 bases are shared with TRBD1. CDR1 is SGHVS, CDR2 FQNEAQ, per germline. The junction had 6 bases not matched to a gene; V was cut back by 2 bases and J by 4 bases. This CDR3 comprises 15 residues. Here the CDR3 reads CASSLRNRGQYEQYF. The DNA of the CDR3 is TGTGCCAGCAGCTTAAGGAACAGGGGGCAATACGAGCAGTACTTC.

This chain links TRBV6-1 with TRBJ1-5; D is perhaps TRBD1 (5 bases). CDR1 and CDR2 from the germline V gene are MNHNS and SASEGT. The V end lost 6 bases, the J end lost 3 bases, and 15 bases lay between the germline ends. This CDR3 has 15 amino acids. CDR3 nucleotides: TGTGCCAGCAGCCGAAGTGACAGTTACAATCAGCCCCAGCATTTT. Translated, it gives CASSRSDSYNQPQHF.

The gene calls are TRBV14 and TRBJ2-7, with D possibly matching TRBD2 (5 bases). Germline-derived CDR1 and CDR2 are SGHDN and FVKESK. Trimming removed 5 bases from V and 0 bases from J, with 11 bases in between. The CDR3 is 14 residues long. As DNA, the CDR3 is TGTGCCAGCAGCTACGTTGGGAGCTCCTACGAGCAGTACTTC. Translating gives CASSYVGSSYEQYF.

The rearrangement links TRBV11-3 to TRBJ2-3, with a possible D match to TRBD1 (7 bases). There are 20 residues in the CDR3. Per germline, CDR1 SGHNT and CDR2 YENEEA. V gave up 3 bases and J gave up 4 bases, with 29 bases separating them. The CDR3 bases are TGTGCCAGCAGCTTGGGACTTACAATGAGGGGGCGTCTCGGTCCAGATACGCAGTATTTT. Protein sequence: CASSLGLTMRGRLGPDTQYF.

The V call is TRBV6-1, the J call TRBJ1-1; D is ambiguous. Germline-derived CDR1 and CDR2 are MNHNS and SASEGT. The CDR3 loop spans 13 amino acids. V dropped 7 bases and J dropped 5 bases, with 14 bases sitting between them. CDR3 sequence: CASTSEARTEAFF. CDR3 nucleotide sequence: TGTGCCAGCACGTCCGAGGCACGGACTGAAGCTTTCTTT.

V and J are TRBV30 and TRBJ1-2, with 8 bases identical to TRBD1. V dropped 0 bases and J dropped 0; count of bases not matched to a gene: 0. Germline CDR1 reads GTSNPN; CDR2 reads SVGIG (reference sequence). The CDR3 totals 14 residues. In nucleotides, the CDR3 is TGTGCCTGGAGTGTGGACAGGGCTAACTATGGCTACACCTTC. It yields the protein CAWSVDRANYGYTF.

This chain uses TRBV5-1 with TRBJ1-1; D might be TRBD1 (5 bases). The germline CDR1 and CDR2 sequences are SGHRS and YFSETQ. This CDR3 comprises 13 residues. Trimming pared 8 bases from V and 0 bases from J, leaving 11 bases between. CDR3 DNA sequence: TGCGCCAGTCAGGAAGGGGTGAACACTGAAGCTTTCTTT. Its translation is CASQEGVNTEAFF.

This chain connects TRBV30 to TRBJ1-6; maybe TRBD1 (5 bases). With 3 bases removed from V and 9 bases from J, the gap between germline ends came to 15 bases. The CDR3 has 14 residues. Germline loops: CDR1 GTSNPN, CDR2 SVGIG (reference sequence). The CDR3, as DNA: TGTGCCTGGAGGTGGGGGGGGTTCGGTTCACCCCTCCACTTT. Its protein is CAWRWGGFGSPLHF.

V and J are TRBV11-2 and TRBJ2-7; maybe TRBD2 (6 bases). V lost 3 bases, J lost 2 bases, and 14 bases lay in between. This CDR3 has 15 residues. Germline V gives CDR1 SGHAT, CDR2 FQNNGV. CDR3 sequence: CASSLIRDFTYEQYF. In DNA, the CDR3 is TGTGCCAGCAGCTTGATTAGGGACTTCACCTACGAGCAGTACTTC.

In its sample, this clone was seen once. The V gene is TRBV5-1, the J gene TRBJ2-3; 8 bases line up with TRBD2. Germline V lookup: CDR1 SGHRS, CDR2 YFSETQ. The CDR3 sequence is 16 residues long. Germline trimming cut 3 bases from V and 3 bases from J; bases unmatched to any gene: 9. As DNA, the CDR3 is TGCGCCAGCAGCTCCCTTGGAGCGGGGGTTACAGATACGCAGTATTTT. Amino acids: CASSSLGAGVTDTQYF.

V gene TRBV13 combines with J gene TRBJ2-1; 11 bases match TRBD2. Germline lookup yields CDR1 PRHDT and CDR2 FYEKMQ (reference sequence). The CDR3 extends over 17 amino acids. V lost 3 bases to trimming and J lost 4 bases; unmatched junction nucleotides: 8. CDR3 loop: CASSLAVLAGEYNEQFF. Here the CDR3 DNA reads TGTGCCAGCAGCTTGGCGGTACTAGCGGGGGAATACAATGAGCAGTTCTTC.

The V and J genes are TRBV10-3 and TRBJ2-3; TRBD1 matches 7 bases. The ends lost 10 bases at V and 1 base at J; junction bases unmatched: 8. Germline lookup yields CDR1 ENHRY and CDR2 SYGVKD. There are 14 residues in the CDR3. This chain's CDR3 is CATKGQSGTDTQYF. DNA for the CDR3: TGTGCCACCAAGGGACAGTCAGGCACAGATACGCAGTATTTT.

This chain joins TRBV13 and TRBJ2-3, with 13 bases that match TRBD2. Germline CDR1 PRHDT, CDR2 FYEKMQ (reference sequence). The CDR3 is made up of 17 amino acids. The V segment lost 6 bases and the J segment 5 bases; nucleotides outside the gene matches: 11. CDR3 nucleotides: TGTGCCAGCAGAATAACTAGCGGGGGGGCCCTGGTAGATACGCAGTATTTT. Translation gives CASRITSGGALVDTQYF.